The T cell receptor beta chain under discussion was sequenced for a study of control samples from healthy donors and cancer patients. The germline gives CDR1 SGDLS, CDR2 YYNGEE. The CDR3 runs 16 residues. Trimming removed 1 base from V and 4 bases from J, with 14 bases in between. Measured with immunoSEQ multiplex PCR; TCRdb has only the in-frame clones, and not every one. The sample lists 85,000 to 110,000 clones, approximately 90% occurring once. Sequenced sample: PBMCs. This chain uses TRBV9 with TRBJ2-2; a possible D gene is TRBD1 (5 bases). The clonotype was recovered from a man aged 55 to 70 with lung cancer. The DNA of the CDR3 is TGTGCCAGCAGCGTATCAGGGAACGTGGGCACCGGGGAGCTGTTTTTT. It specifies CASSVSGNVGTGELFF.